This entry is about one T cell receptor beta chain. Its antigen is not identified. The data were obtained in a study of graft-versus-host responses after intestinal transplantation. Study-level information: Anti-thymocyte globulin induction was given to all recipients, followed by tacrolimus and steroids for 2 to 3 years.

Study results and limitations: GvH clonotypes were identified within recipient marrow, with a subset emerging first in ileum or blood.

Sequencing was performed with immunoSEQ multiplex PCR; in TCRdb, only in-frame clones are kept and a portion is missing. In the table there are 35,000 to 45,000 clones, roughly 90% of which are singletons. This CDR3 comprises 15 residues. The V and J ends lost 1 base and 2 bases respectively, with 11 bases between them. Germline assignment: CDR1 SGHDN and CDR2 FVKESK. The sequence came from a human patient who received an intestinal transplant, so some T cells may come from the graft donor. The rearrangement uses TRBV14 and TRBJ2-5; D is ambiguous. Sequences were derived from PBMCs, sampled 260 to 270 days after transplant. The CDR3 protein is CASSQGYTRQETQYF. The CDR3 DNA is TGTGCCAGCAGCCAAGGGTACACGCGTCAAGAGACCCAGTACTTC.